One sample yielded the 21 T cell receptor beta chains listed below, sequenced in a study of shared clonotypes between healthy human individuals. The data were produced by immunoSEQ multiplex PCR, yet TCRdb's version contains in-frame clones alone and is incomplete. The sample carries 2 million to 2.5 million clones, around 95% recorded once. The sequenced sample was naive CD4+ T cells sorted from blood. Subset of the sample: CD45RA+ positively selected. The receptors were sampled from a man between 18 and 29 years old in good health.

The genes are TRBV7-9 and TRBJ2-3; D gene ambiguous. Looked up from germline, CDR1 is SEHNR and CDR2 is FQNEAQ (reference sequence). V lost 3 bases to trimming and J lost 8 bases, with 12 bases between them. CDR3 length: 13 amino acids. This CDR3 reads CASSLETLTTQYF. The CDR3 coding sequence is TGTGCCAGCAGCTTGGAGACATTAACTACGCAGTATTTT.

This clone is a singleton in its sample. This sample includes further DNA sequences coding for the same CDR3. The chain links TRBV30 to TRBJ2-5, with D hard to call. The germline gives CDR1 GTSNPN, CDR2 SVGIG (reference sequence). V dropped 0 bases and J dropped 4 bases, with 3 bases sitting between them. This CDR3 contains 11 residues. CDR3 in DNA: TGTGCCTGGAGTGTATCAGAGACCCAGTACTTC. It translates to CAWSVSETQYF.

This chain joins TRBV13 and TRBJ2-1; 7 nucleotides agree with TRBD1. With V trimmed by 2 bases and J by 0 bases, 7 bases remained unmatched. Looked up from germline, CDR1 is PRHDT and CDR2 is FYEKMQ (reference sequence). This CDR3 contains 17 residues. CDR3 in DNA: TGTGCCAGCAGCTTACCAGGGGGTAGGAGCTCCTACAATGAGCAGTTCTTC. Translation gives CASSLPGGRSSYNEQFF. Together with reference TRBV13 and TRBJ2-1, the CDR3 gives the full variable domain: AAGVIQSPRHLIKEKRETATLKCYPIPRHDTVYWYQQGPGQDPQFLISFYEKMQSDKGSIPDRFSAQQFSDYHSELNMSSLELGDSALYFCASSLPGGRSSYNEQFFGPGTRLTVL.

The chain uses TRBV28 and TRBJ2-7; D might be TRBD1 (6 bases). The V end was cut by 6 bases, the J end by 6 bases, with 12 bases between. CDR1 and CDR2 (germline): MDHEN, SYDVKM. CDR3 size: 12 residues. The CDR3 is CASSQQGVEQYF. The DNA of the CDR3 is TGTGCCAGCAGCCAACAGGGAGTCGAGCAGTACTTC.

The CDR3 protein is CSAPLGMVSSYNEQFF. For the CDR3, the DNA is TGCAGCGCCCCCCTAGGAATGGTCAGCTCCTACAATGAGCAGTTCTTC. This chain uses TRBV29-1 with TRBJ2-1; D ambiguous. V was clipped by 7 bases and J by 0 bases, with 19 bases between them. The CDR3 extends over 16 amino acids. Germline CDR1 SQVTM, CDR2 ANQGSEA.

The J gene is TRBJ2-1, the V gene TRBV28; TRBD2 aligns across 8 bases. This CDR3 spans 14 amino acids. Germline trimming cut 7 bases from V and 3 bases from J; bases unmatched to any gene: 5. Germline CDR1 is MDHEN and CDR2 is SYDVKM. Here the CDR3 reads CASTGGANYNEQFF. In DNA, the CDR3 is TGTGCCAGCACCGGGGGGGCAAACTACAATGAGCAGTTCTTC. Drawing the rest from reference TRBV28 and TRBJ2-1, the complete variable domain is DVKVTQSSRYLVKRTGEKVFLECVQDMDHENMFWYRQDPGLGLRLIYFSYDVKMKEKGDIPEGYSVSREKKERFSLILESASTNQTSMYLCASTGGANYNEQFFGPGTRLTVL.

Turning to this clone: Other DNA sequences in this specimen translate into the identical CDR3. This chain joins TRBV5-1 and TRBJ1-1; 9 nucleotides match TRBD1. The CDR3 is 14 amino acids. Germline V gene lookup returns CDR1 SGHRS and CDR2 YFSETQ. J lost 5 bases, V lost 4 bases, and 6 bases had no gene match. CDR3 sequence: CASSAGQGGTEAFF. The CDR3 DNA follows: TGCGCCAGCAGCGCGGGACAGGGAGGGACTGAAGCTTTCTTT.

This chain links TRBV10-3 with TRBJ1-6; 9 nucleotides agree with TRBD1. The CDR3 is 15 residues long. Trimming removed 4 bases from V and 7 bases from J; junction bases left unmatched: 5. The V gene's germline CDR1 is ENHRY and CDR2 SYGVKD. The DNA for the CDR3 is TGTGCCATCAGTGCGGGACAGGGAGGGAATTCACCCCTCCACTTT. This encodes CAISAGQGGNSPLHF.

V gene TRBV30 combines with J gene TRBJ2-3; no reliable D call. With 4 bases removed from V and 3 bases from J, the gap between germline ends came to 14 bases. Looked up from germline, CDR1 is GTSNPN and CDR2 is SVGIG (reference sequence). The CDR3 spans 14 residues. CDR3 residues: CAWTAYPPTDTQYF. CDR3 in DNA: TGTGCCTGGACTGCCTACCCTCCAACAGATACGCAGTATTTT.

This clone was counted once. The gene calls are TRBV7-2 and TRBJ2-2; TRBD1 might be the D (6 bases). With 5 bases removed from V and 0 bases from J, the gap between germline ends came to 10 bases. This CDR3 has 15 residues. Germline V lookup: CDR1 SGHTA, CDR2 FQGNSA. CDR3 in amino acids: CASSDRQANTGELFF. CDR3 nucleotide sequence: TGTGCCAGCAGCGACCGACAGGCGAACACCGGGGAGCTGTTTTTT.

CDR3 in amino acids: CAWSLGLAGANEQFF. The CDR3 nucleotides read TGTGCCTGGAGCCTAGGGCTAGCGGGGGCCAATGAGCAGTTCTTC. V gene TRBV30 combines with J gene TRBJ2-1, with 10 bases that match TRBD2. Germline CDR1 and CDR2: GTSNPN and SVGIG (reference sequence). The CDR3 has 15 amino acids. Trimming at V came to 3 bases and at J to 6 bases, leaving 8 bases not matched to a gene.

This rearrangement joins TRBV11-2 to TRBJ2-2; D could derive from TRBD1 or TRBD2 (6 bases each). Trimming removed 10 bases at V and 7 bases at J, with 16 bases between. The CDR3 runs 13 residues. CDR1 is SGHAT and CDR2 is FQNNGV in the germline V gene. The CDR3 DNA sequence: TGTGCCACCATGGGGGGCGGTGGCGGGGAGCTGTTTTTT. Amino acids: CATMGGGGGELFF.

Only one count was recorded for this clone. The V and J genes are TRBV28 and TRBJ1-1; D possibly corresponds to TRBD1 (5 bases). Trimming took off 7 bases at V and 1 base at J, with 16 bases between the two ends. This CDR3 has 15 amino acids. The V gene's germline CDR1 is MDHEN and CDR2 SYDVKM. The CDR3 bases are TGTGCCAGCATTTATGGTGGGGCGGGGAACACTGAAGCTTTCTTT. Translating it yields CASIYGGAGNTEAFF.

As regards this clone: The sample has other DNA sequences that encode this CDR3 too. The rearrangement joins TRBV2 to TRBJ2-7, with D maybe TRBD2 (6 bases). The CDR3 totals 13 residues. Per germline, CDR1 SNHLY and CDR2 FYNNEI. Trimming stripped 0 bases from V and 6 bases from J, with 9 bases between. The CDR3 loop reads CASSEARGGEQYF. The CDR3 DNA is TGTGCCAGCAGTGAAGCTCGGGGAGGCGAGCAGTACTTC.

This clone was seen just once. The chain is built from TRBV6-5 and TRBJ1-2, with a possible D match to TRBD1 (6 bases). This CDR3 is 13 amino acids long. V dropped 8 bases and J dropped 8 bases, with 18 bases sitting between them. CDR1 is MNHEY and CDR2 is SVGAGI in the germline V gene. CDR3 sequence: CASCRPGDWGYTF. CDR3 bases: TGTGCCAGCTGCCGGCCAGGGGATTGGGGCTACACCTTC.

CDR3 in amino acids: CASRGSRVTQYF. CDR3 coding DNA: TGTGCCAGCAGAGGGAGCCGAGTTACGCAGTATTTT. The chain is built from TRBV2 and TRBJ2-3; the D gene is possibly TRBD2 (5 bases). CDR1 is SNHLY, CDR2 FYNNEI, per germline. V shed 6 bases and J shed 8 bases, with 12 bases lying between them. CDR3 size: 12 residues.

The rearrangement links TRBV6-1 to TRBJ2-7, with D possibly being TRBD1 (6 bases). The CDR3 extends over 14 amino acids. Per germline, CDR1 MNHNS and CDR2 SASEGT. The germline V and J ends were trimmed by 1 base and 3 bases, with 10 bases remaining between them. Here the CDR3 reads CASSEEVQGYEQYF. The CDR3 nucleotides are TGTGCCAGCAGTGAAGAGGTACAGGGCTACGAGCAGTACTTC.

To note about this clone: This sample includes further DNA sequences coding for the same CDR3. The V and J genes are TRBV7-3 and TRBJ2-1; 8 bases map to TRBD1. J gave up 6 bases and V 5 bases, and 3 bases lay outside the gene matches. Germline loops: CDR1 SGHTA, CDR2 FQGTGA. The CDR3 extends over 13 amino acids. The CDR3 spells CASSPGTGNEQFF. In nucleotides, the CDR3 is TGTGCCAGCAGCCCTGGGACAGGCAATGAGCAGTTCTTC.

The V gene is TRBV11-2, the J gene TRBJ1-1; unclear D gene. Germline V gene lookup returns CDR1 SGHAT and CDR2 FQNNGV. This CDR3 region has 12 residues. V shed 2 bases and J shed 4 bases, with 5 bases lying between them. Here the CDR3 reads CASSLKATEAFF. For the CDR3, the DNA is TGTGCCAGCAGCTTAAAGGCCACTGAAGCTTTCTTT. The full variable domain, in which reference TRBV11-2 and TRBJ1-1 provide the parts outside the CDR3, is EAGVAQSPRYKIIEKRQSVAFWCNPISGHATLYWYQQILGQGPKLLIQFQNNGVVDDSQLPKDRFSAERLKGVDSTLKIQPAKLEDSAVYLCASSLKATEAFFGQGTRLTVV.

The gene calls are TRBV6-1 and TRBJ1-5; D is unresolved. Germline lookup yields CDR1 MNHNS and CDR2 SASEGT. Trimming took 6 bases from V and 6 from J, leaving 12 bases between them. The CDR3 is 13 residues long. CDR3 DNA: TGTGCCAGCAGGCGAGGGTATGGTCAGCCCCAGCATTTT. Amino acid sequence: CASRRGYGQPQHF.

The V and J genes are TRBV7-2 and TRBJ1-1; the D is unclear. Trimming left V 3 bases short and J 0 bases short, with 11 bases between. The CDR3 runs to 15 residues. The germline V gene has CDR1 SGHTA and CDR2 FQGNSA. The chain's CDR3 is CASSLYSALNTEAFF. CDR3 in DNA: TGTGCCAGCAGCTTGTACTCGGCGCTGAACACTGAAGCTTTCTTT.